The 8 T cell receptor beta chains presented below share a single source sample, sequenced in a study of blood T cell repertoires in COVID-19 (dated by TCRdb to about 2020). Libraries were built with the immunoSEQ multiplex PCR assay. The table was pulled from immuneACCESS by TCRdb, which kept in-frame rearrangements only. Such tables lose some clones; where checked, under half of the loss comes from unresolved V genes, and the rest has no known cause. In this sample the table shows tens of thousands of clones, roughly 80% of which occur a single time. The ten top clones hold over 40% of the sample. The material sequenced was peripheral blood. These receptors were collected from a human donor in a cohort sampled during active COVID-19.

The chain carries TRBV19 and TRBJ1-2, with D possibly TRBD1 on 6 matching bases. The CDR3 runs to 14 residues. Trimming removed 5 bases from V and 4 bases from J, with 14 bases in between. Germline values: CDR1 LNHDA, CDR2 SQIVND (reference sequence). CDR3 nucleotides: TGTGCCAGTAGTTTTTGGACAGCTTCCTATGGCTACACCTTC. Protein product: CASSFWTASYGYTF.

The chain links TRBV11-2 to TRBJ1-5, with 8 bases identical to TRBD1. The ends lost 2 bases at V and 7 bases at J; junction bases unmatched: 7. Germline V lookup: CDR1 SGHAT, CDR2 FQNNGV. The CDR3 is made up of 15 amino acids. CDR3 nucleotide sequence: TGTGCCAGCAGCTTAAATGGACAGGGTCGGCAGCCCCAGCATTTT. Amino acid sequence: CASSLNGQGRQPQHF.

DNA for the CDR3: TGTGCCAGCAGCCAAGATTTTGGACTAGCTGGGGCCAACGTCCTGACTTTC. It is translated as CASSQDFGLAGANVLTF. The genes are TRBV3-1 (or the pseudogene TRBV3-2) and TRBJ2-6, with 7 bases lining up with TRBD2. The CDR3 runs to 17 residues. J was trimmed by 2 bases and V by 0 bases; bases with no gene match: 4. Germline V gene lookup returns CDR1 LGHDT and CDR2 YNNKEL (reference sequence).

This clone was recorded at least ten times. This sequence joins TRBV18 and TRBJ2-2; tentative D call: TRBD1 (7 bases). Deletions cut 0 bases from V and 5 bases from J, with 10 bases between. CDR1 KGHSH and CDR2 LQKENI come from the germline V gene. The CDR3 length is 15 residues. The CDR3 is CASSPPTGRTGELFF. CDR3 nucleotides: TGTGCCAGCTCACCACCGACAGGGAGGACCGGGGAGCTGTTTTTT. Supplemented by reference TRBV18 and TRBJ2-2, the full variable domain reads NAGVMQNPRHLVRRRGQEARLRCSPMKGHSHVYWYRQLPEEGLKFMVYLQKENIIDESGMPKERFSAEFPKEGPSILRIQQVVRGDSAAYFCASSPPTGRTGELFFGEGSRLTVL.

This clone was seen only a few times. This chain uses TRBV18 with TRBJ2-3; 9 bases are a match to TRBD1. The J segment lost 6 bases and the V segment lost 1 base, leaving 8 bases of the junction unmatched. Germline V CDR1 and CDR2: KGHSH, LQKENI. The CDR3 loop spans 16 amino acids. CDR3 sequence (DNA): TGTGCCAGCTCACCACGGGGGACAGGGACATCCGATACGCAGTATTTT. Its protein is CASSPRGTGTSDTQYF.

The rearrangement uses TRBV27 and TRBJ1-2; 7 bases map to TRBD1. The germline V gene encodes CDR1 MNHEY and CDR2 SMNVEV (reference sequence). The CDR3 covers 16 residues. Trimming cost V 2 bases and J 0 bases; bases outside gene matches: 6. CDR3 protein: CASSLTGERANYGYTF. The CDR3 region has the DNA TGTGCCAGCAGTTTAACAGGGGAAAGAGCTAACTATGGCTACACCTTC.

The genes are TRBV5-8 and TRBJ1-2; possibly TRBD1 for D (6 bases). This CDR3 has 15 residues. Germline V gives CDR1 SGHTS, CDR2 YDEGEE. V gave up 6 bases and J gave up 4 bases, with 19 bases separating them. CDR3 bases: TGTGCCAGCACTCCCCAGACTTCAGGGGTCTATGGCTACACCTTC. It yields the protein CASTPQTSGVYGYTF.

The rearrangement links TRBV9 to TRBJ1-3; D unresolved. Germline CDR1 and CDR2: SGDLS and YYNGEE. This CDR3 region has 14 residues. Between the trimmed V and J ends, which lost 7 bases and 2 bases, there was a span of 13 bases. The CDR3 spells CASGRGEAGNTIYF. Here the CDR3 DNA reads TGTGCCAGCGGCCGCGGGGAGGCTGGAAACACCATATATTTT.